These 16 T cell receptor beta chains share one sample of origin, sequenced in a study of blood T cell repertoires in COVID-19. The assay was immunoSEQ multiplex PCR, and TCRdb's table has in-frame clones only and misses some. The table records fewer than 300,000 clones, around 86% of them present only once. Sample: peripheral blood. All receptors derive from a man aged 35 to 55 who had recovered from COVID-19.

This clone has only a few counts. This chain links TRBV6-5 with TRBJ1-2; tentative D call: TRBD1 (5 bases). Trimming pared 5 bases from V and 11 bases from J, leaving 15 bases between. This CDR3 is 12 amino acids long. Germline assignment: CDR1 MNHEY and CDR2 SVGAGI. DNA of the CDR3: TGTGCCAGCAGTCCGGGACGGGGAGGGTACACCTTC. Amino acid sequence: CASSPGRGGYTF.

This clone was seen a single time. The chain links TRBV10-3 to TRBJ1-2; 7 bases match TRBD1. CDR1 and CDR2 (germline): ENHRY, SYGVKD. V lost 6 bases to trimming and J lost 2 bases; unmatched junction nucleotides: 3. CDR3 length: 13 amino acids. The CDR3 is CAISQGQNYGYTF. The CDR3 DNA reads TGTGCCATCAGCCAGGGACAGAACTATGGCTACACCTTC.

V and J are TRBV15 and TRBJ2-3; D remains unclear. This CDR3 has 14 amino acids. Trimming shortened V by 1 base and J by 2 bases, and 7 bases separated the two germline ends. Germline lookup yields CDR1 LNHNV and CDR2 YYDKDF (reference sequence). The DNA of the CDR3 is TGTGCCACCAGCAGAGGGTCCTACACAGATACGCAGTATTTT. Its protein is CATSRGSYTDTQYF.

V is TRBV4-2 and J is TRBJ1-3; possible D gene TRBD1, 5 bases. The CDR3 runs to 16 residues. The V end lost 0 bases, the J end lost 1 base, and 10 bases lay between the germline ends. In germline, CDR1 is LGHNA, CDR2 YNFKEQ. For the CDR3, the DNA is TGTGCCAGCAGCCAAGATTTACGACAGTCTGGAAACACCATATATTTT. The encoded protein is CASSQDLRQSGNTIYF.

This clone was seen a single time. The rearrangement uses TRBV2 and TRBJ2-7; the D gene is possibly TRBD2 (7 bases). Trimming shortened V by 6 bases and J by 5 bases, and 17 bases separated the two germline ends. In germline, CDR1 is SNHLY, CDR2 FYNNEI. This CDR3 is built from 14 residues. In DNA, the CDR3 is TGTGCCAGCAGATCGGGGGGCGCCCTGGACGAGCAGTACTTC. The encoded protein is CASRSGGALDEQYF.

This clone was seen only once. This chain joins TRBV9 and TRBJ2-3, with 7 bases matching TRBD2. The CDR3 length is 15 residues. The V gene's germline CDR1 is SGDLS and CDR2 YYNGEE. Trimming cost V 0 bases and J 2 bases; bases outside gene matches: 3. The CDR3: CASSVARGVTDTQYF. In DNA, the CDR3 is TGTGCCAGCAGCGTAGCTCGGGGGGTCACAGATACGCAGTATTTT.

Notes on this clone: Germline is not matched at one junction end, which may reflect a read error. The chain recombines TRBV5-8 with TRBJ2-7, with D perhaps TRBD2 (6 bases). CDR3 size: 17 residues. Germline V gene sequence: CDR1 SGHTS, CDR2 YDEGEE. In nucleotides, the CDR3 is TGTGCCAGCAGCCCCCCGTTTGGGGGAGGACCCTCCCACGAGCAGTACTTC. Protein sequence: CASSPPFGGGPSHEQYF. Supplemented by reference TRBV5-8 and TRBJ2-7, the full variable domain reads EAGVTQSPTHLIKTRGQQATLRCSPISGHTSVYWYQQALGLGLQFLLWYDEGEERNRGNFPPRFSGRQFPNYSSELNVNALELEDSALYLCASSPPFGGGPSHEQYFGPGTRLTVT.

The sample holds many counts of this clone. This chain uses TRBV27 with TRBJ2-2, with D perhaps TRBD2 (7 bases). The length of the CDR3 is 16 residues. Looked up from germline, CDR1 is MNHEY and CDR2 is SMNVEV (reference sequence). V lost 1 base to trimming and J lost 5 bases, with 14 bases between them. The CDR3 spells CASSLLFGGPTGELFF. CDR3 coding DNA: TGTGCCAGCAGTTTATTGTTCGGGGGGCCTACCGGGGAGCTGTTTTTT.

This sequence joins TRBV6-4 and TRBJ2-3; TRBD2 matches at 14 bases. After removal of 6 bases from V and 5 bases from J, the junction contained 4 bases not matched to a gene. This CDR3 contains 15 residues. Germline V gene lookup returns CDR1 MRHNA and CDR2 SNTAGT. CDR3 protein: CASRPGTSGGDTQYF. The CDR3, as DNA: TGTGCCAGCAGGCCGGGGACTAGCGGGGGAGATACGCAGTATTTT.

CDR3 loop: CASKNPVINSYEQYF. DNA for the CDR3: TGTGCCAGCAAAAACCCAGTAATCAACTCCTACGAGCAGTACTTC. The chain carries TRBV28 and TRBJ2-7; D uncertain. The CDR3 spans 15 residues. The V end lost 7 bases, the J end lost 0 bases, and 16 bases lay between the germline ends. Germline assignment: CDR1 MDHEN and CDR2 SYDVKM. Full variable domain (missing parts from reference TRBV28 and TRBJ2-7): DVKVTQSSRYLVKRTGEKVFLECVQDMDHENMFWYRQDPGLGLRLIYFSYDVKMKEKGDIPEGYSVSREKKERFSLILESASTNQTSMYLCASKNPVINSYEQYFGPGTRLTVT.

The chain combines TRBV29-1 with TRBJ2-7; the D is unclear. Trimming took 4 bases from V and 6 from J, leaving 16 bases between them. The germline CDR1 and CDR2 sequences are SQVTM and ANQGSEA. The CDR3 extends over 13 amino acids. The DNA of the CDR3 is TGCAGCGTTGGTTCTAGGAGTAGTCTCGAGCAGTACTTC. Translating it yields CSVGSRSSLEQYF.

The count of this clone is one. The chain is built from TRBV19 and TRBJ1-5; maybe TRBD1 (6 bases). Trimming pared 6 bases from V and 2 bases from J, leaving 11 bases between. The CDR3 is made up of 14 amino acids. Germline loops: CDR1 LNHDA, CDR2 SQIVND (reference sequence). The CDR3 nucleotides read TGTGCCAGTAGGAGACAGGTCGGCAATCAGCCCCAGCATTTT. This sequence encodes CASRRQVGNQPQHF.

In its sample, this clone was seen once. This chain joins TRBV30 and TRBJ2-3, with D possibly TRBD2 on 7 matching bases. CDR3 size: 15 residues. CDR1 and CDR2 (germline): GTSNPN, SVGIG (reference sequence). The ends were cut back, 5 bases at V and 6 bases at J, with 21 bases in the middle. The DNA for the CDR3 is TGTGCCTGGGGGGGCAATGGCGGGAGATTCGATACGCAGTATTTT. Translating gives CAWGGNGGRFDTQYF.

This chain links TRBV6-2 or TRBV6-3 with TRBJ1-1, with a weak D call TRBD1 (6 bases). The length of the CDR3 is 15 residues. V dropped 4 bases and J dropped 6 bases, with 18 bases sitting between them. Germline V gene sequence: CDR1 MNHEY, CDR2 SVGEGT. CDR3 region: CASSSPGRQGSEAFF. The CDR3 region has the DNA TGTGCCAGCAGTTCCCCGGGACGCCAGGGGTCTGAAGCTTTCTTT.

This clone appeared a single time. The chain links TRBV21-1 to TRBJ2-7; TRBD2, the D gene given by the table, was not confirmed from the DNA. TRBV21-1 is designated a pseudogene. The CDR3 extends over 18 amino acids. CDR3 coding DNA: TGTGCCAGCAGCAAAGTCTCCGGGGCGGGACCCACAACCTACGAGCAGTACTTC. Protein: CASSKVSGAGPTTYEQYF.

V usage is TRBV7-9 and J usage is TRBJ2-1, with a tentative D call TRBD1 (6 bases). V lost 5 bases and J 7 bases, leaving 12 bases between the germline ends. Germline V gene data show CDR1 as SEHNR and CDR2 as FQNEAQ (reference sequence). CDR3 size: 13 residues. The CDR3 reads CASSTNRENEQFF. CDR3 in DNA: TGTGCCAGCAGCACAAACAGGGAAAATGAGCAGTTCTTC.